These 23 T cell receptor beta chains share one sample of origin, sequenced in a study of breast tumors, draining lymph nodes, adjacent tissues. Breast cancer patients provided tissue from their axillary draining lymph nodes. TCRdb reprocessed the multiplex PCR reads via MiXCR and lists one record per CDR3 protein. The sample holds some 100,000 distinct CDR3 sequences; 21% are singletons and the top ten take around 1.2%. The sample comprised axillary lymph node tissue. Receptors were obtained from a female donor with breast cancer. Some clones in this sample may be carry-over from other donors' samples.

With regard to this clonotype: Possible read error: a much larger clone is one base away. This is likely a read error, given that the CDR3 carries no conserved phenylalanine or tryptophan at its end. V is TRBV6-1 and J is TRBJ1-5; 11 bases line up with TRBD1. The CDR3 runs 16 residues. Germline loops: CDR1 MNHNS, CDR2 SASEGT. The V segment lost 9 bases and the J segment 1 base; nucleotides outside the gene matches: 8. CDR3 sequence (DNA): TGTGCCAGTTCAACCGGGACAGGGGGAAGCAATCAGCCCCAGCATCTT. Its protein is CASSTGTGGSNQPQHL.

This chain connects TRBV18 to TRBJ2-5, with a weak D call TRBD2 (6 bases). V was trimmed by 3 bases and J by 7 bases, leaving 18 bases between them. The CDR3 loop spans 15 amino acids. Germline V gives CDR1 KGHSH, CDR2 LQKENI. The CDR3 DNA sequence: TGTGCCAGCTCACCGCGGACTGAAGCGGGTTTGACCCAGTACTTC. Its protein product is CASSPRTEAGLTQYF. Variable domain in full (rest from reference TRBV18 and TRBJ2-5): NAGVMQNPRHLVRRRGQEARLRCSPMKGHSHVYWYRQLPEEGLKFMVYLQKENIIDESGMPKERFSAEFPKEGPSILRIQQVVRGDSAAYFCASSPRTEAGLTQYFGPGTRLLVL.

This clonotype was detected ten times or more. The genes are TRBV9 and TRBJ2-7, with a possible D match to TRBD2 (7 bases). Trimming shortened V by 0 bases and J by 6 bases, and 16 bases separated the two germline ends. Germline-derived CDR1 and CDR2 are SGDLS and YYNGEE. The length of the CDR3 is 15 residues. CDR3 nucleotide sequence: TGTGCCAGCAGCGTAGCGGGGGGCTCAGCTGTCGAGCAGTACTTC. It codes for CASSVAGGSAVEQYF.

DNA of the CDR3: TGTGCCAGCCAGGCGGGCTTCGAGCGGCACTACAATGAGCAGTTCTTC. Translating gives CASQAGFERHYNEQFF. The chain couples TRBV10-3 to TRBJ2-1, with a weak D call TRBD2 (5 bases). The germline V and J ends were trimmed by 10 bases and 3 bases, with 22 bases remaining between them. This CDR3 has 16 residues. Germline V gene lookup returns CDR1 ENHRY and CDR2 SYGVKD.

Ten or more counts support this clonotype. The chain uses TRBV11-2 and TRBJ2-5; possible D gene TRBD2, 5 bases. The V gene's germline CDR1 is SGHAT and CDR2 FQNNGV. Trimming took 5 bases from V and 4 from J, leaving 8 bases between them. The CDR3 covers 12 residues. The CDR3 region is CASSLALETQYF. The CDR3 coding sequence is TGTGCCAGCAGCCTAGCTCTAGAGACCCAGTACTTC.

The table lists this clonotype with many counts. The rearrangement uses TRBV24-1 and TRBJ2-1; D not resolved. The germline V gene has CDR1 KGHDR and CDR2 SFDVKD. The CDR3 length is 13 residues. Trimming took 10 bases from V and 6 from J, leaving 15 bases between them. Here the CDR3 reads CATTDRQRNEQFF. As DNA, the CDR3 is TGTGCCACAACCGACCGGCAGCGCAATGAGCAGTTCTTC.

The chain couples TRBV5-6 to TRBJ1-1; D remains ambiguous. Germline assignment: CDR1 SGHDT and CDR2 YYEEEE. The CDR3 totals 16 residues. V was cut by 1 base and J by 1 base, with 14 bases left in between. The CDR3 sequence: CASSLSGIAANTEAFF. CDR3 nucleotide sequence: TGTGCCAGCAGCTTGAGTGGCATTGCGGCGAACACTGAAGCTTTCTTT.

Notes on this clonotype: Being one base from a much bigger clone, this may be a read error. The chain is built from TRBV5-1 and TRBJ1-2; 7 bases align to TRBD1. This CDR3 is built from 13 residues. CDR1 is SGHRS, CDR2 YFSETQ, per germline. Here the CDR3 DNA reads TGCGCCAGCAGCACAGACAGGGAAGGGGGCTGCACCTTC. Protein sequence: CASSTDREGGCTF. Filled out from reference TRBV5-1 and TRBJ1-2, the complete variable domain reads KAGVTQTPRYLIKTRGQQVTLSCSPISGHRSVSWYQQTPGQGLQFLFEYFSETQRNKGNFPGRFSGRQFSNSRSEMNVSTLELGDSALYLCASSTDREGGCTFGSGTRLTVV.

A word on this clonotype: The conserved closing phenylalanine or tryptophan is absent in this CDR3, likely reflecting a read error. No DNA is shown, since the ends of the CDR3 on it are uncertain; the CDR3 is the one TCRdb lists. This chain uses TRBV4-1 with TRBJ2-1; the table's D call, TRBD1, has no DNA check behind it. 13 amino acids form the CDR3, both terminal residues included. Germline V gives CDR1 MGHRA, CDR2 YSYEKL. The CDR3 sequence is CASSLTGRNEQLL.

This chain links TRBV18 with TRBJ1-2, with D uncertain. The CDR3 covers 13 residues. The V and J ends lost 2 bases and 11 bases respectively, with 15 bases between them. The germline CDR1 and CDR2 sequences are KGHSH and LQKENI. For the CDR3, the DNA is TGTGCCAGCTCACCAATGGGTCGAAGAAATTACACCTTC. The encoded protein is CASSPMGRRNYTF. Drawing the rest from reference TRBV18 and TRBJ1-2, the complete variable domain is NAGVMQNPRHLVRRRGQEARLRCSPMKGHSHVYWYRQLPEEGLKFMVYLQKENIIDESGMPKERFSAEFPKEGPSILRIQQVVRGDSAAYFCASSPMGRRNYTFGSGTRLTVV.

Of note for this clonotype: This sequence may be a read error, since a much larger clone differs from it by one base. This CDR3 is missing its conserved last phenylalanine or tryptophan, likely due to a read error. The chain carries TRBV20-1 and TRBJ2-3; perhaps D is TRBD1 or TRBD2 (5 bases each). The germline gives CDR1 DFQATT, CDR2 SNEGSKA (reference sequence). The V and J ends lost 6 bases and 2 bases respectively, with 12 bases between them. The CDR3 totals 13 residues. CDR3: CSARDGNTDTQYS. The CDR3 DNA sequence: TGCAGTGCCCGGGACGGGAACACAGATACGCAGTATTCT.

On this clonotype: A much larger clone sits a single nucleotide away, making a read error possible. The chain has TRBV5-1 and TRBJ2-1; D is unclear. CDR3 length: 15 amino acids. The germline V gene has CDR1 SGHRS and CDR2 YFSETQ. CDR3 protein: CASSLGHDSYNEQSF. CDR3 sequence (DNA): TGCGCCAGCAGCTTGGGGCATGACTCCTACAATGAGCAGTCCTTC.

This clonotype was detected only a few times. Given the absence of the conserved phenylalanine or tryptophan at the CDR3 end, a read error is likely. The gene calls are TRBV30 and TRBJ2-5; no clear D. Germline values: CDR1 GTSNPN, CDR2 SVGIG (reference sequence). The CDR3 has 15 residues. The V and J ends lost 0 bases and 2 bases respectively, with 13 bases between them. CDR3 nucleotide sequence: TGTGCCTGGAGTGTACCCAACAGCGAGCAAGAGACCCAGTACCTC. Amino acids: CAWSVPNSEQETQYL.

With respect to this clonotype: This may stem from a read error, because a much larger clone lies one nucleotide away. This sequence joins TRBV6-1 and TRBJ2-3; D perhaps matches TRBD2 (6 bases). V gave up 8 bases and J gave up 4 bases, with 13 bases separating them. Germline lookup yields CDR1 MNHNS and CDR2 SASEGT. The CDR3 loop spans 13 amino acids. The CDR3 reads CASAREQADTQYF. In DNA form, the CDR3 reads TGTGCCAGCGCGCGGGAACAGGCAGATACGCAGTATTTT.

This clonotype was observed a single time. A junction end diverges from the germline sequence, so it may reflect a read error. The chain links TRBV20-1 to TRBJ2-3, with a tentative D call TRBD2 (5 bases). In germline, CDR1 is DFQATT, CDR2 SNEGSKA (reference sequence). The CDR3 has 12 amino acids. The CDR3 DNA is TGCAGTACTAGAGAGTCTACGGTTACGCAGTATTTT. Translation: CSTRESTVTQYF.

Points on this clonotype: A read error is possible here, since a much larger clone lies one base away. This sequence joins TRBV19 and TRBJ1-5, with 7 nucleotides matching TRBD1. The J segment lost 7 bases and the V segment lost 5 bases, leaving 5 bases of the junction unmatched. CDR1 is LNHDA and CDR2 is SQIVND in the germline V gene (reference sequence). The length of the CDR3 is 13 residues. The CDR3 spells CASSSGGEQPQHF. DNA for the CDR3: TGTGCCAGTAGTTCAGGGGGAGAGCAGCCCCAGCATTTT.

This clonotype appeared many times. This chain joins TRBV9 and TRBJ2-1; possibly TRBD1 or TRBD2 for D (6 bases each). The V and J ends lost 0 bases and 3 bases respectively, with 13 bases between them. Germline assignment: CDR1 SGDLS and CDR2 YYNGEE. This CDR3 has 16 amino acids. CDR3: CASSVDDGGFYNEQFF. The CDR3 DNA follows: TGTGCCAGCAGCGTAGATGACGGGGGCTTCTACAATGAGCAGTTCTTC.

This clonotype was recorded many times. V usage is TRBV20-1 and J usage is TRBJ2-7; D call uncertain. Germline CDR1 DFQATT, CDR2 SNEGSKA (reference sequence). Trimming pared 0 bases from V and 3 bases from J, leaving 12 bases between. The CDR3 runs to 14 residues. The CDR3 DNA reads TGCAGTGCTAGAGATAACCAGGCTTACTACGAGCAGTACTTC. It is translated as CSARDNQAYYEQYF.

This clonotype was seen ten or more times. The chain has TRBV7-9 and TRBJ1-2, with D unresolved. This CDR3 is built from 12 residues. The germline CDR1 and CDR2 sequences are SEHNR and FQNEAQ (reference sequence). V lost 10 bases and J lost 5, with 14 bases in between. CDR3 DNA sequence: TGTGCCACCAACCCGGGTTCGTATGGCTACACCTTC. Encoded protein: CATNPGSYGYTF.

V and J are TRBV10-3 and TRBJ1-6; D ambiguous. The CDR3 totals 14 residues. From germline, CDR1 is ENHRY and CDR2 SYGVKD. The V gene lost 5 bases and the J gene lost 3 bases, with 8 bases spanning the gap. The chain's CDR3 is CAISSQNYNSPLHF. For the CDR3, the DNA is TGTGCCATCAGTTCACAGAACTATAATTCACCCCTCCACTTT.

The rearrangement joins TRBV20-1 to TRBJ1-1, with 9 bases identical to TRBD1. The CDR3 extends over 13 amino acids. Germline values: CDR1 DFQATT, CDR2 SNEGSKA (reference sequence). The V and J ends lost 0 bases and 6 bases, in that order; junction bases with no gene match: 2. The CDR3 region has the DNA TGCAGTGCTAGAGAACAGGGGGCAGCTGAAGCTTTCTTT. It translates to CSAREQGAAEAFF.

This clonotype was counted ten times or more. The chain carries TRBV5-1 and TRBJ2-2; D might be TRBD1 (7 bases). V was clipped by 1 base and J by 4 bases, with 11 bases between them. The germline CDR1 and CDR2 sequences are SGHRS and YFSETQ. The CDR3 is 15 amino acids. The CDR3 sequence: CASSLIQGGTGELFF. The CDR3 DNA reads as TGCGCCAGCAGCTTGATTCAGGGGGGCACCGGGGAGCTGTTTTTT.

This clonotype came up many times. The genes are TRBV12-3 or TRBV12-4 and TRBJ2-2; TRBD1 aligns across 8 bases. J lost 1 base, V lost 6 bases, and 4 bases had no gene match. CDR3 length equals 15 residues. CDR3 in amino acids: CASSLRGLNTGELFF. Here the CDR3 DNA reads TGTGCCAGCAGCCTCAGGGGGCTGAACACCGGGGAGCTGTTTTTT.